The entry that follows covers one TCR beta chain sequence. These data come from a study of blood T cell repertoires in COVID-19. In the source study's methods: Amplified reference gene primers provided the basis for estimating nucleated cell counts. Libraries were prepared by immunoSEQ multiplex PCR; TCRdb keeps only in-frame clonotypes and omits some of them. V, J and clone size derive from that table, while D and trimming were established from the DNA sequence. The repertoire includes over 200,000 clones, 86% of them detected once, and about 2.2% sits in the top ten. There are 17 residues in the CDR3.

This sequence was found in a man in his thirties or forties who had recovered from COVID-19. The sample taken for sequencing was peripheral blood. The rearrangement links TRBV21-1 to TRBJ1-2. TRBV21-1 is listed as a pseudogene. In DNA form, the CDR3 reads TGTGCCAGCAGCAAAGATCTCGTCTTTGGTGCTACTAAGTCCTACACCTTC. Encoded protein: CASSKDLVFGATKSYTF.